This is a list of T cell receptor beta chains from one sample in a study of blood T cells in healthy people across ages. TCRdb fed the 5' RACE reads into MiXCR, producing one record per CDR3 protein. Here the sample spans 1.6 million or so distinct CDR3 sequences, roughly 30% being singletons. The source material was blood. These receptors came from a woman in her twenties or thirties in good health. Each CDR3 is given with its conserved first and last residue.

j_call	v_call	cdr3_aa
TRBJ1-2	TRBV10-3	CAIRGLNGYTF
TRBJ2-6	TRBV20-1	CSARVSRVGSSGANVLTF
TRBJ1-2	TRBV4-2	CASRQEGGVPHGYTF
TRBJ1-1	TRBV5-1	CASSLMGGVGTEAFF
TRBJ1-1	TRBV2	CASSENRHDTEAFF
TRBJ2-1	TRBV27	CASSFFSNNEQFF
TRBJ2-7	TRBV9	CASSVGSASSYEQYF
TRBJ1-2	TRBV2	CASSPFYGYTF
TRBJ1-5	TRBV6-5	CASMGVSGQPQHF
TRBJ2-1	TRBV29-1	CSVDRTGGNGQFF
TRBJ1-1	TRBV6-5	CASQAANTEAFF
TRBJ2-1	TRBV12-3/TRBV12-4	CACSGTSGVNEQFF
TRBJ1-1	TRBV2	CASSQVGQSYPATAAFF
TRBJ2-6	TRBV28	CASSGLAGAGANVLTF
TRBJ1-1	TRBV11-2	CASSLGGGLGTEAFF
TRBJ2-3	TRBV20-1	CSARLTGSGRSTDTQYF
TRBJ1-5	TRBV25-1	CASSEGAGPQHF
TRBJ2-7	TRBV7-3	CASSKRPTYEQYF
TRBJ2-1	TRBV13	CASSLGQTLNEQFF
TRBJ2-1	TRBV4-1	CASSRRGAETNNEQFF
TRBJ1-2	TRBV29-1	CSVELGAYGYTF
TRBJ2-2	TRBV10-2	CASSEAGSAGELFF
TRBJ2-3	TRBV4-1	CASSPFPGGLRTDTQYF
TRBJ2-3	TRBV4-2	CASFKEVAGGAPDTQYF
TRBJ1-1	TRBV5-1	CASSTGQGIRNTEAFF
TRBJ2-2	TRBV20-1	CSARVGGALFNTGELFF
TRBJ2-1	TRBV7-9	CASSLVPGLNEQFF
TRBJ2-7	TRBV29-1	CSAVAGGKGYEQYF
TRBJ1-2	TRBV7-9	CASSPKVLTGYTF
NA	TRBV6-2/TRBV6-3	CASSTRQGANEQYF
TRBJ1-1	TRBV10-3	CAISGPSRDRVSGTEAFF
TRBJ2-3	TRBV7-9	CASSSWDRVPDTQYF
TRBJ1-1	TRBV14	CASSQRGDSRWAEAFF
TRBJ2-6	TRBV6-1	CASSEWTGPISGANVRTF
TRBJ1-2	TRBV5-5	CASSSPGQGNYGYTF
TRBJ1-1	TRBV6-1	CASSFFRNTEAFF
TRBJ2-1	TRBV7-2	CASSLAVGGRETQFF
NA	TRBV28	CASQNLPGQGNEQYF
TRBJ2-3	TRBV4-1	CASSQASKGVGSTDTQYF
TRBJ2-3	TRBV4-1	CASSQKNSLLTDTQYF
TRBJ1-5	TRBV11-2	CASSPPGLGNQPQHF
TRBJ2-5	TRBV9	CASSLDPAGKETQYF
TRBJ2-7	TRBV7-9	CASSSTLGIFEQYF
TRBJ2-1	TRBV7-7	CAVGRSSYNEQFF
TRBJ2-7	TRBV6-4	CASSENPGQPYEQYF
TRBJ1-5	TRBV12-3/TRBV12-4	CASSSAVNQPQHF
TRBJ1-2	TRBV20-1	CSARPRDRGPRYTF